This record looks at one T cell receptor (beta chain) sequence and its context. What this receptor recognizes is not known. Nothing much larger sits one base from this clone, and base qualities are not available. Other DNA variants within this sample encode the same CDR3. The entry originates in a study of OX40 agonist ivuxolimab in advanced cancers. Context from the whole study: Ivuxolimab was a fully human IgG2 agonistic monoclonal antibody targeting the costimulatory receptor OX40 (CD134). Among the 50 to 55 dose-escalation patients, around 20 had hepatocellular carcinoma, 15 melanoma, 9 renal cell carcinoma and 9 head and neck cancer. Partial responses occurred in three dose-escalation patients, of whom one had hepatocellular carcinoma and two had cutaneous melanoma. The point of sequencing TCRbeta in the periphery was to test whether ivuxolimab changed TCR sequence diversity and drove clonal T-cell expansion. Prior anti-PD-1, anti-PD-L1 or anti-CTLA-4 therapy was permitted, and checkpoint inhibitors had been received by 40% to 50% of dose-escalation patients. A male proportion of roughly 80% and a mean age of around 60 years, ranging from roughly 20 to 80, were recorded for the dose-escalation cohort. Intravenous ivuxolimab was administered to patients every 2 weeks at six dose levels: 0.01, 0.1, 0.3, 1.5, 3 and 10 mg/kg. The paper covers the monotherapy dose-escalation part of the phase I ivuxolimab trial, which included N = 52 patients. The study at large found these results: In the 0.1-3.0 mg/kg groups, partial responders had among the lowest normalized peripheral clonal expansion, particularly in CD8+ T cells. At doses of 0.1 to 3.0 mg/kg, clonal expansion of both CD4+ and CD8+ T cells in blood was seen between baseline and week 6. Low levels of normalized T-cell clonal expansion were also shown by some nonresponding patients. After ivuxolimab, expanded clones were on average more numerous among CD8+ T cells than among CD4+ T cells. Antigen specificity was not determined for the clonally expanded peripheral T cells.

Genomic DNA was isolated from the sorted cells so that the TCRbeta CDR3 region could be sequenced. TCRbeta CDR3 regions were sequenced using the immunoSEQ Assay. TCRdb holds this immuneACCESS table with in-frame rearrangements only. Some clones are missing; in checked studies, unresolved V genes explain under half, and the rest has no known cause. Within this sample are about 41,000 clones, with around 84% of them counted one time only. The ten largest clones add up to 2.6% of the sample. Reading the germline V gene gives CDR1 SGHRS and CDR2 YFSETQ. V was cut back by 4 bases and J by 8 bases, leaving a gap of 12 bases between them. The CDR3 starts with the cysteine, ends with the phenylalanine, and has 12 residues. CDR3 DNA only is kept here, 36 bases in frame from base 1. Patients with autoimmune disease history or receiving systemic immunosuppression were excluded from the trial. In every dose cohort, peripheral blood was drawn for TCR sequencing at baseline, cycle 4 day 1, and cycle 7 day 1. The samples were taken from a phase I, first-in-human, multicenter, open-label dose-escalation trial of ivuxolimab. Adults with locally advanced or metastatic head and neck squamous cell, hepatocellular, melanoma or renal cell carcinoma were enrolled in the trial. CD4+ and CD8+ T cells were sorted separately from peripheral blood before TCR sequencing.

This chain joins TRBV5-1 to TRBJ1-2; no confident D gene assignment can be made. This clonotype was sampled from an adult with an advanced solid tumor such as melanoma, head and neck, liver or kidney cancer. The sequencing used CD4+ or CD8+ T cells sorted from blood, collected in a trial of the OX40 agonist ivuxolimab. CDR3 sequence: CASSAGGWGYTF. The DNA reads TGCGCCAGCAGCGCCGGAGGGTGGGGCTACACCTTC.